This T cell receptor beta chain was sequenced in a study of identical twins. V shed 3 bases and J shed 5 bases, with 4 bases lying between them. Germline assignment: CDR1 SQVTM and CDR2 ANQGSEA. The CDR3 is 10 residues long. In TCRdb, the 5' RACE reads were re-called with MiXCR into one record per CDR3 protein. The repertoire holds 200,000 to 300,000 distinct CDR3 sequences, with approximately 7% as singletons. The same sample was also used in a study of yellow fever vaccine responses in identical twins. That publication notes: Reportedly, the T cell response mounted by twins to vaccine seemed partly convergent, partly personalized.

The specimen was memory (CD45RO+) T cells sorted from blood. The sequence was obtained from a woman aged 18 to 35 in good health. The chain is built from TRBV29-1 and TRBJ2-5; D is uncertain. The CDR3 spells CSVDFETQYF. As DNA, the CDR3 is TGCAGCGTTGATTTCGAGACCCAGTACTTC.